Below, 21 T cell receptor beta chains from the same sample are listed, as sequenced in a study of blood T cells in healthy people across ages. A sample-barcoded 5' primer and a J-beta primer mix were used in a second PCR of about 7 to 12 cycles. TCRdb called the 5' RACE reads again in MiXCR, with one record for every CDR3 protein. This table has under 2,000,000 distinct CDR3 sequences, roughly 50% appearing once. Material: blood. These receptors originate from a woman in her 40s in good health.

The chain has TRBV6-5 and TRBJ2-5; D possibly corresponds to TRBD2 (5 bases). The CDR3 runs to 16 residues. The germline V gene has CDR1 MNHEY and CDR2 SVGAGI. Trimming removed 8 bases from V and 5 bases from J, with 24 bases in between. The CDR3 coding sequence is TGTGCCAGCGAAGGACGGCGCGGACTGGATTGGGAGACCCAGTACTTC. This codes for CASEGRRGLDWETQYF.

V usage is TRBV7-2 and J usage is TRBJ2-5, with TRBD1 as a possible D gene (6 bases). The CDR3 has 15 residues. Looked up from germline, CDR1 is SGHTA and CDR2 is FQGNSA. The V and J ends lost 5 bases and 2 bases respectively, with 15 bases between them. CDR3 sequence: CASSRRTGQQETQYF. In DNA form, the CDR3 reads TGTGCCAGCAGCCGTAGAACAGGGCAGCAAGAGACCCAGTACTTC.

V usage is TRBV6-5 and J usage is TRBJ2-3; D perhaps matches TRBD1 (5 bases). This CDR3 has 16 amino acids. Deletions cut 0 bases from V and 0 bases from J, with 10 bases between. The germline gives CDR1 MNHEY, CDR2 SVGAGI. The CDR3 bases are TGTGCCAGCAGTTACTCCCCGACAGCTAGCACAGATACGCAGTATTTT. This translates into CASSYSPTASTDTQYF.

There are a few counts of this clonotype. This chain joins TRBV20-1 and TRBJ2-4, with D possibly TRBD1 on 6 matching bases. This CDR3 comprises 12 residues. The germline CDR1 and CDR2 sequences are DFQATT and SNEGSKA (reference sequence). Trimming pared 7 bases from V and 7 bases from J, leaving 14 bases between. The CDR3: CSGGLGGNIQYF. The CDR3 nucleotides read TGCAGTGGAGGGCTAGGGGGTAACATTCAGTACTTC.

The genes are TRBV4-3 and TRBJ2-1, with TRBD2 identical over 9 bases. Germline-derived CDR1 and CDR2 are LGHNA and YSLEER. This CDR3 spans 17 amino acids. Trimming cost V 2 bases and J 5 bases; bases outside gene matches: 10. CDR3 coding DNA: TGCGCCAGCAGCCAAAAGGGTGCGGGGGGGCGGCACAATGAGCAGTTCTTC. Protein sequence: CASSQKGAGGRHNEQFF.

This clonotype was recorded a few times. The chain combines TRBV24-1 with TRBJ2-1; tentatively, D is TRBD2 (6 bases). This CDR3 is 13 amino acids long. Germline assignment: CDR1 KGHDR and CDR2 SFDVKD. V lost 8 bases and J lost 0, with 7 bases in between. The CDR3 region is CATTGSSYNEQFF. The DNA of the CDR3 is TGTGCCACCACCGGGAGCTCCTACAATGAGCAGTTCTTC.

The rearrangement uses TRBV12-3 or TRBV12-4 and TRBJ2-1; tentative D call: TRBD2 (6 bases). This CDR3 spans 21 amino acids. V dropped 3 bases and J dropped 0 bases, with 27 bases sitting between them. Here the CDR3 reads CASSFRSRRTGELSSYNEQFF. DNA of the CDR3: TGTGCCAGCAGTTTCCGCTCTAGGAGGACGGGGGAGCTGAGCTCCTACAATGAGCAGTTCTTC.

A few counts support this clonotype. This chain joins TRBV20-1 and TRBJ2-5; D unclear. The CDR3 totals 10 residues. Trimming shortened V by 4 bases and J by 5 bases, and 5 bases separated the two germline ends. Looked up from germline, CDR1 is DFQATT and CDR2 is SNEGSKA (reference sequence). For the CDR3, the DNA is TGCAGTGCTATCCTGGAGACCCAGTACTTC. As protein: CSAILETQYF.

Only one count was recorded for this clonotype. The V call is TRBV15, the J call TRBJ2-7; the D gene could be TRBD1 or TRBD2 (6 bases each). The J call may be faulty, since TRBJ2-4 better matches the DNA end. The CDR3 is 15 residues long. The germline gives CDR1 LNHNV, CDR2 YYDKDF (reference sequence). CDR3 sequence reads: CATSRGGATKNIQYF. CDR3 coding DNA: TGTGCCACCAGCAGAGGGGGGGCAACCAAAAACATTCAGTACTTC.

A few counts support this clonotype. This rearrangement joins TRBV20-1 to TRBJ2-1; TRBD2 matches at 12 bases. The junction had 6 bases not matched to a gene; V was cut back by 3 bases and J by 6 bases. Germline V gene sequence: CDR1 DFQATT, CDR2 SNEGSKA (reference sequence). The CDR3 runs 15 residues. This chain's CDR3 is CSASGSSGGGNEQFF. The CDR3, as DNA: TGCAGTGCTAGTGGGTCTAGCGGGGGGGGCAATGAGCAGTTCTTC.

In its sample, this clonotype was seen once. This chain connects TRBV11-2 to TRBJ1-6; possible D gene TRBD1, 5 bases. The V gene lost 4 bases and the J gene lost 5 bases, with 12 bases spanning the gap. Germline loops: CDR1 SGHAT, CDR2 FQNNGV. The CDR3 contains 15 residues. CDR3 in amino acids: CASSYMGRHNSPLHF. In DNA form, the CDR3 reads TGTGCCAGCAGCTACATGGGACGCCATAATTCACCCCTCCACTTT.

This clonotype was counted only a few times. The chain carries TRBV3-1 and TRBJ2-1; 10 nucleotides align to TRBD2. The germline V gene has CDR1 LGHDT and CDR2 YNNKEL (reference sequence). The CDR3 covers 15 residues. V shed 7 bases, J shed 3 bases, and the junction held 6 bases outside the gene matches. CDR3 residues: CASTGTSDGYNEQFF. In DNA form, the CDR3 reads TGTGCCAGCACAGGGACTAGCGACGGCTACAATGAGCAGTTCTTC.

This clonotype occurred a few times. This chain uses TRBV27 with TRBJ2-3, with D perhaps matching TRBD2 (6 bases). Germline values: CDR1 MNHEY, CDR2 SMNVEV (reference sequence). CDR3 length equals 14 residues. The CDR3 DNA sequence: TGTGGCACAAAACTAGCAGCTAGCACAGATACGCAGTATTTT. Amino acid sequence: CGTKLAASTDTQYF.

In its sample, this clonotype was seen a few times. The CDR3 bases are TGTGCCAGCAGCCAAGAGGGAGGGCCAGGGTTACAGCCCCAGCATTTT. Its translation is CASSQEGGPGLQPQHF. The gene calls are TRBV4-2 and TRBJ1-5; possibly TRBD1 for D (5 bases). The CDR3 totals 16 residues. Trimming removed 0 bases at V and 7 bases at J, with 16 bases between. Germline assignment: CDR1 LGHNA and CDR2 YNFKEQ.

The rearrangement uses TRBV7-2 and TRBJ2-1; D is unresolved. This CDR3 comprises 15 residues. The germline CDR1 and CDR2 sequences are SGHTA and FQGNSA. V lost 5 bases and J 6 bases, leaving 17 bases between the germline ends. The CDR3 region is CASSPDVGSPNEQFF. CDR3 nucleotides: TGTGCCAGCAGCCCAGATGTGGGCTCCCCCAATGAGCAGTTCTTC.

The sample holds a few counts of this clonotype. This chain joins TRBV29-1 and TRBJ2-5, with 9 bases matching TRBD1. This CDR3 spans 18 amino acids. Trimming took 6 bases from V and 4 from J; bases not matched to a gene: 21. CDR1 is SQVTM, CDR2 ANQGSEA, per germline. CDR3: CSVAFRGQGKLGLETQYF. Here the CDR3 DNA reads TGCAGCGTCGCCTTTCGGGGACAGGGAAAATTAGGGTTAGAGACCCAGTACTTC. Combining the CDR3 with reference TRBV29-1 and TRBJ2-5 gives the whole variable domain SAVISQKPSRDICQRGTSLTIQCQVDSQVTMMFWYRQQPGQSLTLIATANQGSEATYESGFVIDKFPISRPNLTFSTLTVSNMSPEDSSIYLCSVAFRGQGKLGLETQYFGPGTRLLVL.

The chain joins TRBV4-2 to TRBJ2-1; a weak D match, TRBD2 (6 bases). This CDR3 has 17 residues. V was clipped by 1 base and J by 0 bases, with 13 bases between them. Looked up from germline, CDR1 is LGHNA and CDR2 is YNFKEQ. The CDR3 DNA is TGTGCCAGCAGCCAAGCGAGGCTAGCGCACTCCTACAATGAGCAGTTCTTC. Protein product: CASSQARLAHSYNEQFF.

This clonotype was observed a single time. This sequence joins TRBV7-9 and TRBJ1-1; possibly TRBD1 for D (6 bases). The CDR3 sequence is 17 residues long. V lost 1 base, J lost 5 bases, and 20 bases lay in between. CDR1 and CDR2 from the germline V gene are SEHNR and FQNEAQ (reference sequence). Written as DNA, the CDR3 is TGTGCCAGCAGCTTAGGGGGGATACAGGGACTTTCAACTGAAGCTTTCTTT. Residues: CASSLGGIQGLSTEAFF.

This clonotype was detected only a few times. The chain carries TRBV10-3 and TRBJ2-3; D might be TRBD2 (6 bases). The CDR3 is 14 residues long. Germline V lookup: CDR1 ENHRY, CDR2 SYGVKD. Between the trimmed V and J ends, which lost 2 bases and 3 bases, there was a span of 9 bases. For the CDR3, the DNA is TGTGCCATCAGTGAGCCCGGGGGAACAGATACGCAGTATTTT. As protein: CAISEPGGTDTQYF.

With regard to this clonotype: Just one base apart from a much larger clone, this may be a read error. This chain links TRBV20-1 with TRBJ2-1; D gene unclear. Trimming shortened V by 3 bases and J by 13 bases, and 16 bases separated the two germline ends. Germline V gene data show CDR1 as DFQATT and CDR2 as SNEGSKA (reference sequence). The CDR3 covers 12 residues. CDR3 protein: CSARGYQETQFF. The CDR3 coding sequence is TGCAGTGCTAGGGGATATCAAGAGACCCAGTTCTTC.

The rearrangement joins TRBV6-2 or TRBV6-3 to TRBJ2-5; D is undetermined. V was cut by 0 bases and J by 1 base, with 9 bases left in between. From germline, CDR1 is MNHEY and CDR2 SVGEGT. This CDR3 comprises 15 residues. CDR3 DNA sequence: TGTGCCAGCAGTTACTCGCGAGGTTTCCAAGAGACCCAGTACTTC. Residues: CASSYSRGFQETQYF.